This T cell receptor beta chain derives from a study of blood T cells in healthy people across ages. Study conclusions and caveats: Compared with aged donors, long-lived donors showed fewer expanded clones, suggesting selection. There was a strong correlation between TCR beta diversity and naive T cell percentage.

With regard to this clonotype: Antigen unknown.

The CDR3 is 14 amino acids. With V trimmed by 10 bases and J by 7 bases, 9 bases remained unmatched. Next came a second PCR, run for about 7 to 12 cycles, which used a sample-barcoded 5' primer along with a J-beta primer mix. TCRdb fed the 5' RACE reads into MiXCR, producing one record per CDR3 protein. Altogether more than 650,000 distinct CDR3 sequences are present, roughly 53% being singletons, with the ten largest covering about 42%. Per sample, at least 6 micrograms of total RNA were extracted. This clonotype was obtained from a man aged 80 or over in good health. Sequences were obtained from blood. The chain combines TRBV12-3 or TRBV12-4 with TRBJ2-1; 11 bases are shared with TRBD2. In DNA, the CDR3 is TGTGCCACACAACCGGGACTAGCGGTTAATGAGCAGTTCTTC. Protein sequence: CATQPGLAVNEQFF.